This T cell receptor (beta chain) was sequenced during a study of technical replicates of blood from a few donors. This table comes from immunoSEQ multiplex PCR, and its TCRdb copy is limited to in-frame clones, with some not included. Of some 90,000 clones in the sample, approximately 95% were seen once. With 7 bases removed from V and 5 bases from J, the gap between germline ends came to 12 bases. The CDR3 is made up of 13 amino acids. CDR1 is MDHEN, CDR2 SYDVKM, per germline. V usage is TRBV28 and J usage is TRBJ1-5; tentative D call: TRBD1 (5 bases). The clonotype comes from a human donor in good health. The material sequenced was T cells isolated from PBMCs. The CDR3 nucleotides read TGTGCCAGCACCATACAGGTATATCAGCCCCAGCATTTT. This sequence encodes CASTIQVYQPQHF.